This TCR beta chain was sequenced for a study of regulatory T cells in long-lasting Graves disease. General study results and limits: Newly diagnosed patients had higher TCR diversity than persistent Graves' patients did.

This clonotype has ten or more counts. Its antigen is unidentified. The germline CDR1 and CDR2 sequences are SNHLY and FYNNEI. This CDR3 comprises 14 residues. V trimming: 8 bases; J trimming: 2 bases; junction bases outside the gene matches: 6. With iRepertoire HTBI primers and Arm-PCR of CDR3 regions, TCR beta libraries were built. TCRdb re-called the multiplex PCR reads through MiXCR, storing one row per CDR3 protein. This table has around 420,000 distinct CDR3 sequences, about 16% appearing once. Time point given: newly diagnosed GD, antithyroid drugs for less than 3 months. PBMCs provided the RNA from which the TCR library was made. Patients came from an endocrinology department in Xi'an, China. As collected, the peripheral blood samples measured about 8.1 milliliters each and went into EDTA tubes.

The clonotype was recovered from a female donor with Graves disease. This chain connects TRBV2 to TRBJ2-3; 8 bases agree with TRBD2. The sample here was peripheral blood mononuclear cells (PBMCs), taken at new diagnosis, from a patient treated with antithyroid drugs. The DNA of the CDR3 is TGTGCCAGCCGCATAGCGGGGAACACAGATACGCAGTATTTT. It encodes CASRIAGNTDTQYF. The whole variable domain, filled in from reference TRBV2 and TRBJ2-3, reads EPEVTQTPSHQVTQMGQEVILRCVPISNHLYFYWYRQILGQKVEFLVSFYNNEISEKSEIFDDQFSVERPDGSNFTLKIRSTKLEDSAMYFCASRIAGNTDTQYFGPGTRLTVL.